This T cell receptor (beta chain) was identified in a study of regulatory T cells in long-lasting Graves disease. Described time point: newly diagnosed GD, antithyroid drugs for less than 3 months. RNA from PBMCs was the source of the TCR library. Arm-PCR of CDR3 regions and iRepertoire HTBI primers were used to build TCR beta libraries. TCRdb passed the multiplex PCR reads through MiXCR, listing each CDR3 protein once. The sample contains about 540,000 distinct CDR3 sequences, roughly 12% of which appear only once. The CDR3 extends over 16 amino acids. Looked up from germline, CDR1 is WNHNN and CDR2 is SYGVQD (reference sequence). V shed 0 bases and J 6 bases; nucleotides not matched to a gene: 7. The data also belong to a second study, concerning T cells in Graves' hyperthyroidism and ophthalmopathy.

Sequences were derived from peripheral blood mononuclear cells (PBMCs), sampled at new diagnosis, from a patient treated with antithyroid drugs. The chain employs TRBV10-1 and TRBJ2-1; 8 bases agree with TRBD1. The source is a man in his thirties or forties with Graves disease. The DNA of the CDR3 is TGCGCCAGCAGTGAGTCAGGACAGGGTCGACTCAATGAGCAGTTCTTC. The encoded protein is CASSESGQGRLNEQFF.